Presented here are 30 T cell receptor beta chains from one specimen sequenced in a study of T cell changes during pregnancy in multiple sclerosis. The table came from immunoSEQ multiplex PCR; TCRdb's copy has only in-frame clones and leaves some out. The repertoire holds tens of thousands of clones, with about 90% as singletons. The specimen was CD4+ T cells from peripheral blood mononuclear cells, collected before pregnancy. These receptors all stem from a female donor with multiple sclerosis, enrolled in a pregnancy study.

This clone was seen once. V usage is TRBV4-2 and J usage is TRBJ2-5, with a possible D match to TRBD2 (6 bases). The V end was cut by 0 bases, the J end by 5 bases, with 13 bases between. The CDR3 loop spans 15 amino acids. Germline CDR1 LGHNA, CDR2 YNFKEQ. The CDR3 nucleotides are TGTGCCAGCAGCCAAGATCGCGGGGAAGGGGAGACCCAGTACTTC. Its protein product is CASSQDRGEGETQYF.

In DNA, the CDR3 is TGCAGCCCTAGGATGTTCTTTGACTACGAGCAGTACTTC. This encodes CSPRMFFDYEQYF. This chain links TRBV29-1 with TRBJ2-7; D not resolved. The ends were cut back, 8 bases at V and 3 bases at J, with 17 bases in the middle. CDR3 length: 13 amino acids. Germline values: CDR1 SQVTM, CDR2 ANQGSEA.

The chain joins TRBV30 to TRBJ2-3; no firm D call. This CDR3 region has 11 residues. Looked up from germline, CDR1 is GTSNPN and CDR2 is SVGIG (reference sequence). V was trimmed by 4 bases and J by 7 bases, leaving 9 bases between them. The CDR3 is CAWIHANTQYF. The CDR3 DNA is TGTGCCTGGATTCACGCGAATACGCAGTATTTT.

The gene calls are TRBV7-2 and TRBJ2-5; 9 nucleotides align to TRBD2. Per germline, CDR1 SGHTA and CDR2 FQGNSA. The CDR3 is 15 amino acids. The J segment lost 5 bases and the V segment lost 1 base, leaving 5 bases of the junction unmatched. CDR3 bases: TGTGCCAGCAGCTTAGGCGCGGGAGGGCCTGAGACCCAGTACTTC. It yields the protein CASSLGAGGPETQYF.

J is TRBJ2-2 and V is TRBV19; D is uncertain. The germline CDR1 and CDR2 sequences are LNHDA and SQIVND (reference sequence). The V end lost 5 bases, the J end lost 6 bases, and 7 bases lay between the germline ends. The CDR3 contains 12 residues. CDR3 in amino acids: CASSYRSGELFF. The CDR3 nucleotides are TGTGCCAGTAGTTACAGATCCGGGGAGCTGTTTTTT.

The genes are TRBV4-3 and TRBJ2-7; a weak D match, TRBD2 (6 bases). Germline V gene sequence: CDR1 LGHNA, CDR2 YSLEER. Trimming took 3 bases from V and 4 from J, leaving 13 bases between them. This CDR3 region has 14 residues. CDR3 nucleotides: TGCGCCAGCAGCCATGGCAGCGGGCGGTACGAGCAGTACTTC. Its translation is CASSHGSGRYEQYF.

The chain couples TRBV7-9 to TRBJ1-2; no definite D call. The CDR3 has 12 residues. Germline V lookup: CDR1 SEHNR, CDR2 FQNEAQ (reference sequence). V was shortened by 2 bases and J by 8 bases, with 9 bases between the two germline ends. CDR3 loop: CASSLSTAGYTF. CDR3 coding DNA: TGTGCCAGCAGCTTATCCACTGCCGGCTACACCTTC.

V usage is TRBV7-9 and J usage is TRBJ2-1; TRBD2 agrees at 9 bases. V gave up 4 bases and J gave up 6 bases; unmatched junction bases: 13. This CDR3 is 17 amino acids long. Germline CDR1 and CDR2: SEHNR and FQNEAQ (reference sequence). DNA of the CDR3: TGTGCCAGCAGCTCCCCGTATGCTAGCGGGACGATCAATGAGCAGTTCTTC. This translates into CASSSPYASGTINEQFF.

The chain carries TRBV5-1 and TRBJ2-5; the D is unclear. Looked up from germline, CDR1 is SGHRS and CDR2 is YFSETQ. The CDR3 is 16 amino acids. Trimming took off 0 bases at V and 5 bases at J, with 17 bases between the two ends. The chain's CDR3 is CASSLAVSARGETQYF. CDR3 sequence (DNA): TGCGCCAGCAGCTTGGCCGTTTCGGCTAGAGGCGAGACCCAGTACTTC.

The chain is built from TRBV7-2 and TRBJ2-7, with 9 nucleotides matching TRBD1. This CDR3 contains 15 residues. V was pared by 1 base and J by 4 bases, with 5 bases of the junction left unmatched. Germline assignment: CDR1 SGHTA and CDR2 FQGNSA. The CDR3 nucleotides read TGTGCCAGCAGCTTAGTTTCGGACAGGGGATACGAGCAGTACTTC. Protein product: CASSLVSDRGYEQYF.

The genes are TRBV2 and TRBJ1-2; D call uncertain. Trimming left V 3 bases short and J 1 base short, with 6 bases between. CDR3 length: 13 amino acids. The germline CDR1 and CDR2 sequences are SNHLY and FYNNEI. The CDR3 DNA is TGTGCCAGCAGTGAGGCCCATAACTATGGCTACACCTTC. This codes for CASSEAHNYGYTF.

The chain carries TRBV19 and TRBJ2-5; a weak D match, TRBD1 (5 bases). Germline values: CDR1 LNHDA, CDR2 SQIVND (reference sequence). Trimming pared 9 bases from V and 2 bases from J, leaving 19 bases between. CDR3 size: 15 residues. The CDR3 spells CASSASAWTQETQYF. The CDR3 DNA reads as TGTGCCAGCTCCGCGTCAGCTTGGACACAAGAGACCCAGTACTTC.

The chain joins TRBV5-4 to TRBJ2-3, with TRBD2 matching 8 bases. Germline assignment: CDR1 SGHNT and CDR2 YYREEE (reference sequence). V lost 0 bases, J lost 6 bases, and 6 bases stayed unmatched. CDR3 size: 15 residues. The chain's CDR3 is CASSLVGGRLDTQYF. In DNA form, the CDR3 reads TGTGCCAGCAGCTTGGTGGGCGGGAGGTTGGATACGCAGTATTTT.

The chain couples TRBV28 to TRBJ2-1; weak D call: TRBD1 (6 bases). V lost 8 bases to trimming and J lost 12 bases, with 17 bases between them. Germline V gene lookup returns CDR1 MDHEN and CDR2 SYDVKM. This CDR3 region has 12 residues. This CDR3 reads CASREGVTGQFF. In DNA, the CDR3 is TGTGCCAGCCGTGAGGGGGTTACGGGGCAGTTCTTC.

The chain combines TRBV9 with TRBJ2-1; D is possibly TRBD2 (6 bases). From germline, CDR1 is SGDLS and CDR2 YYNGEE. The CDR3 is made up of 14 amino acids. Trimming pared 4 bases from V and 7 bases from J, leaving 15 bases between. The CDR3 DNA reads as TGTGCCAGCAGCCCCCGTTGGGGAGGTAATGAGCAGTTCTTC. Translating it yields CASSPRWGGNEQFF.

For the CDR3, the DNA is TGCGCCAGCAGCTTGAACGAGGTAGGATCGCCGTACTTC. This codes for CASSLNEVGSPYF. J is TRBJ2-7 and V is TRBV5-1; D not certain. Trimming removed 1 base from V and 12 bases from J, with 17 bases in between. CDR1 and CDR2 from the germline V gene are SGHRS and YFSETQ. The CDR3 loop spans 13 amino acids. Full variable domain (outside the CDR3, taken from reference TRBV5-1 and TRBJ2-7): KAGVTQTPRYLIKTRGQQVTLSCSPISGHRSVSWYQQTPGQGLQFLFEYFSETQRNKGNFPGRFSGRQFSNSRSEMNVSTLELGDSALYLCASSLNEVGSPYFGPGTRLTVT.

The chain is built from TRBV2 and TRBJ1-5; D is unresolved. Per germline, CDR1 SNHLY and CDR2 FYNNEI. Trimming cost V 6 bases and J 6 bases, with 15 bases left between them. The CDR3 length is 14 residues. The CDR3 DNA reads TGTGCCAGCAGCGAGAGACTAGTAGGTCAGCCCCAGCATTTT. Translating it yields CASSERLVGQPQHF.

V is TRBV5-4 and J is TRBJ2-1; TRBD2 agrees at 12 bases. CDR3 size: 16 residues. After removal of 3 bases from V and 5 bases from J, the junction contained 6 bases not matched to a gene. CDR1 SGHNT and CDR2 YYREEE come from the germline V gene (reference sequence). DNA of the CDR3: TGTGCCAGCAGCTCTAGCGGGAGGGCCGGCGACAATGAGCAGTTCTTC. The encoded protein is CASSSSGRAGDNEQFF. The full variable domain, its missing parts supplied by reference TRBV5-4 and TRBJ2-1, is ETGVTQSPTHLIKTRGQQVTLRCSSQSGHNTVSWYQQALGQGPQFIFQYYREEENGRGNFPPRFSGLQFPNYSSELNVNALELDDSALYLCASSSSGRAGDNEQFFGPGTRLTVL.

The rearrangement uses TRBV9 and TRBJ2-1; 8 bases fit TRBD2. The germline V gene encodes CDR1 SGDLS and CDR2 YYNGEE. V shed 0 bases and J 6 bases; nucleotides not matched to a gene: 11. CDR3 length: 17 amino acids. The CDR3 nucleotides are TGTGCCAGCAGCGTAGACCCCGCGGGAGGTATAATCAATGAGCAGTTCTTC. Translation: CASSVDPAGGIINEQFF.

The chain combines TRBV5-1 with TRBJ2-2; D is undetermined. The V gene's germline CDR1 is SGHRS and CDR2 YFSETQ. The CDR3 is 14 residues long. V lost 0 bases and J lost 6, with 9 bases in between. CDR3 sequence: CASSLGKAAGELFF. The CDR3 nucleotides are TGCGCCAGCAGCTTGGGCAAGGCGGCCGGGGAGCTGTTTTTT.

V usage is TRBV6-4 and J usage is TRBJ1-4; 11 bases are a match to TRBD1. The germline gives CDR1 MRHNA, CDR2 SNTAGT. V was clipped by 6 bases and J by 6 bases; unmatched bases: 9. This CDR3 contains 16 residues. The CDR3, as DNA: TGTGCCAGCAGCCTTCTCCCGGGACAGGGGGATGAAAAACTGTTTTTT. Its protein product is CASSLLPGQGDEKLFF.

V is TRBV4-2 and J is TRBJ2-4; the match to TRBD2 covers 10 bases. Trimming removed 2 bases from V and 0 bases from J; junction bases left unmatched: 7. Germline lookup yields CDR1 LGHNA and CDR2 YNFKEQ. CDR3 size: 18 residues. The chain's CDR3 is CASSQFTSGALAKNIQYF. In nucleotides, the CDR3 is TGTGCCAGCAGCCAATTCACTAGCGGGGCGCTAGCCAAAAACATTCAGTACTTC.

The V call is TRBV9, the J call TRBJ1-4, with D perhaps matching TRBD1 (6 bases). Trimming removed 3 bases from V and 6 bases from J, with 12 bases in between. The CDR3 has 14 residues. Germline V gives CDR1 SGDLS, CDR2 YYNGEE. CDR3 nucleotides: TGTGCCAGCAGCGCCAGGGGAATAGATGAAAAACTGTTTTTT. This codes for CASSARGIDEKLFF.

The chain combines TRBV28 with TRBJ2-2, with 9 bases lining up with TRBD2. V lost 1 base, J lost 1 base, and 1 base stayed unmatched. CDR1 MDHEN and CDR2 SYDVKM come from the germline V gene. The CDR3 runs 16 residues. CDR3: CASSLLAGENTGELFF. The CDR3 DNA follows: TGTGCCAGCAGTTTATTAGCGGGAGAGAACACCGGGGAGCTGTTTTTT.

The CDR3 here is CASSLAFTSGSRNEQFF. CDR3 nucleotides: TGTGCCAGCAGCTTGGCCTTTACTAGCGGGAGTCGTAATGAGCAGTTCTTC. V is TRBV5-4 and J is TRBJ2-1; 11 bases fit TRBD2. The CDR3 totals 17 residues. With V trimmed by 0 bases and J by 7 bases, 9 bases remained unmatched. The germline CDR1 and CDR2 sequences are SGHNT and YYREEE (reference sequence). Complete variable domain (other parts from reference TRBV5-4 and TRBJ2-1): ETGVTQSPTHLIKTRGQQVTLRCSSQSGHNTVSWYQQALGQGPQFIFQYYREEENGRGNFPPRFSGLQFPNYSSELNVNALELDDSALYLCASSLAFTSGSRNEQFFGPGTRLTVL.

For the CDR3, the DNA is TGTGCCAGCAGCGAGGGACACCGTAATGAAAAACTGTTTTTT. Its protein product is CASSEGHRNEKLFF. The rearrangement links TRBV5-8 to TRBJ1-4, with a tentative D call TRBD1 (6 bases). Trimming pared 4 bases from V and 4 bases from J, leaving 11 bases between. Per the germline V gene, CDR1 is SGHTS and CDR2 is YDEGEE. The length of the CDR3 is 14 residues. The full variable domain, with the rest looked up from reference TRBV5-8 and TRBJ1-4, is EAGVTQSPTHLIKTRGQQATLRCSPISGHTSVYWYQQALGLGLQFLLWYDEGEERNRGNFPPRFSGRQFPNYSSELNVNALELEDSALYLCASSEGHRNEKLFFGSGTQLSVL.

This clone was counted a single time. DNA of the CDR3: TGTGCCAGCAGCTTAGCACGGGGGGTAGCGGGAGTGGGCACCGGGGAGCTGTTTTTT. Amino acids: CASSLARGVAGVGTGELFF. The chain employs TRBV11-2 and TRBJ2-2, with 9 bases aligning to TRBD2. The germline V gene has CDR1 SGHAT and CDR2 FQNNGV. Trimming removed 1 base from V and 4 bases from J; junction bases left unmatched: 13. The CDR3 spans 19 residues.

The rearrangement joins TRBV4-2 to TRBJ2-1; 8 bases fit TRBD2. The CDR3 is 17 residues long. Germline loops: CDR1 LGHNA, CDR2 YNFKEQ. Trimming removed 4 bases from V and 0 bases from J; junction bases left unmatched: 8. Written as DNA, the CDR3 is TGTGCCAGCAGCCGAGCGGTACTAGCGGACTCCTACAATGAGCAGTTCTTC. Encoded protein: CASSRAVLADSYNEQFF.

The chain recombines TRBV28 with TRBJ2-2, with D perhaps matching TRBD1 (5 bases). Trimming took 8 bases from V and 2 from J, leaving 12 bases between them. This CDR3 spans 14 amino acids. Germline CDR1 is MDHEN and CDR2 is SYDVKM. The CDR3 reads CASLGHKNTGELFF. CDR3 nucleotides: TGTGCCAGCCTGGGGCACAAAAACACCGGGGAGCTGTTTTTT.

The CDR3 reads CAWSRGGNQETQYF. In DNA, the CDR3 is TGTGCCTGGAGTCGGGGAGGCAACCAAGAGACCCAGTACTTC. The chain employs TRBV30 and TRBJ2-5; TRBD2 is a possible D gene (6 bases). The germline V and J ends were trimmed by 2 bases and 0 bases, with 10 bases remaining between them. The CDR3 extends over 14 amino acids. Germline CDR1 reads GTSNPN; CDR2 reads SVGIG (reference sequence). Full variable domain (missing parts from reference TRBV30 and TRBJ2-5): SQTIHQWPATLVQPVGSPLSLECTVEGTSNPNLYWYRQAAGRGLQLLFYSVGIGQISSEVPQNLSASRPQDRQFILSSKKLLLSDSGFYLCAWSRGGNQETQYFGPGTRLLVL.